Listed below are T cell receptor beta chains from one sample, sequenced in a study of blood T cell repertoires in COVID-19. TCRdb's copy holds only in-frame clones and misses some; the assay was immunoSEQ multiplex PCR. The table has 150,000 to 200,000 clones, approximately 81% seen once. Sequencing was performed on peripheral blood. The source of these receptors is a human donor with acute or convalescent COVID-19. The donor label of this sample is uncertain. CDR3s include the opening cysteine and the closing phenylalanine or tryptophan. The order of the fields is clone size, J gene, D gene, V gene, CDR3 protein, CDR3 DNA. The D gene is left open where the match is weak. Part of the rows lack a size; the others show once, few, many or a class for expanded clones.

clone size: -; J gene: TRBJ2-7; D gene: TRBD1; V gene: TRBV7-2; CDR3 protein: CASSFDGQGSSEQYF; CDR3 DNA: TGTGCCAGCAGCTTTGATGGACAGGGGTCGAGCGAGCAGTACTTC
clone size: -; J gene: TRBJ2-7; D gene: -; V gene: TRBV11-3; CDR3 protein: CASSLNPDRNYEQYF; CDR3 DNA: TGTGCCAGCAGCTTAAACCCCGACAGAAACTACGAGCAGTACTTC
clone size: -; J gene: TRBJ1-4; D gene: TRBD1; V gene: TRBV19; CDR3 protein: CASSSQGVGNEKLFF; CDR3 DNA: TGTGCCAGTAGTTCCCAGGGGGTTGGTAATGAAAAACTGTTTTTT
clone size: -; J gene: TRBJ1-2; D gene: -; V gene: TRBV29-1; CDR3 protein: CSVELQGIGYTF; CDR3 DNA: TGCAGCGTTGAACTCCAGGGGATTGGCTACACCTTC
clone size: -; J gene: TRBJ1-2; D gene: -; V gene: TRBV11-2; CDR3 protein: CASSPHGTGGYGYTF; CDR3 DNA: TGTGCCAGCAGCCCCCACGGCACCGGGGGCTATGGCTACACCTTC
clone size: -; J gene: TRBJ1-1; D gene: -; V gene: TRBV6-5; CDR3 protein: CASSPWAGNTEAFF; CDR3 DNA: TGTGCCAGCAGTCCGTGGGCTGGGAACACTGAAGCTTTCTTT
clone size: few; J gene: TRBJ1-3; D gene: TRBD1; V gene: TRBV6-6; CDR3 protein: CASQGAGNTIYF; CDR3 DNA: TGTGCCAGCCAGGGGGCTGGAAACACCATATATTTT
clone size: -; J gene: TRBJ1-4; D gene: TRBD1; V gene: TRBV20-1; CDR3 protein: CSASQGAVQKLFF; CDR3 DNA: TGCAGTGCTAGTCAGGGGGCGGTTCAAAAACTGTTTTTT
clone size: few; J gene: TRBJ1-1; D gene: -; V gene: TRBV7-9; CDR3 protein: CASSLVAGTNTEAFF; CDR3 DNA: TGTGCCAGCAGCTTAGTCGCAGGAACGAACACTGAAGCTTTCTTT
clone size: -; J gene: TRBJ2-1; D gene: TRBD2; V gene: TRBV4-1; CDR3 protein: CASSHTRSGGATEQFF; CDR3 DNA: TGCGCCAGCAGCCATACCAGGTCCGGGGGGGCGACGGAGCAGTTCTTC
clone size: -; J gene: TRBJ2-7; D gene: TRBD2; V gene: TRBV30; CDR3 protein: CACTLPLAVRAYEQYF; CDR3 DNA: TGTGCCTGTACCTTACCACTAGCGGTTAGAGCCTACGAGCAGTACTTC
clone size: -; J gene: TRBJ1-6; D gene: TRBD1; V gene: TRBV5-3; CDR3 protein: CARSLGGTGNECRGTSYNSPLHF; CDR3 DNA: TGTGCCAGAAGCTTGGGCGGGACAGGTAATGAGTGTCGAGGGACCTCCTATAATTCACCCCTCCACTTT
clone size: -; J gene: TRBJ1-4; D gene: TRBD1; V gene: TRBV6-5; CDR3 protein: CASSYQVTGGGEKLFF; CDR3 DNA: TGTGCCAGCAGTTACCAGGTGACAGGGGGCGGTGAAAAACTGTTTTTT
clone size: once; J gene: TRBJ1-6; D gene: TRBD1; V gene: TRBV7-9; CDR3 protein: CASSEQGGSPLHF; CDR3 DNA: TGTGCCAGCAGCGAACAGGGGGGCTCACCCCTCCACTTT
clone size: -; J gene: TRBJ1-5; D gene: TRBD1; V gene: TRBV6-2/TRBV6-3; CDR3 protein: CASSLGQGNSNQPQHF; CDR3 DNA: TGTGCCAGCAGCCTAGGACAGGGCAATAGCAATCAGCCCCAGCATTTT
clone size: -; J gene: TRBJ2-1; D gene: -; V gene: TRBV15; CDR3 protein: CATRWEYEQFF; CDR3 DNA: TGTGCCACCAGGTGGGAGTACGAGCAGTTCTTC
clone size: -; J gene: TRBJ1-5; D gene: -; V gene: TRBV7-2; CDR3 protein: CASSSDYQPQHF; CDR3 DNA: TGTGCCAGCAGCTCGGACTATCAGCCCCAGCATTTT
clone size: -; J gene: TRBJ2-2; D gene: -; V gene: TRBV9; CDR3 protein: CASSPGVTGELFF; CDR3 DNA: TGTGCCAGCAGTCCAGGGGTCACCGGGGAGCTGTTTTTT
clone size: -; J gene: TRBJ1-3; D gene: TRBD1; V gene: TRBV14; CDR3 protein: CASSQDRSLGQVGGNTIYF; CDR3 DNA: TGTGCCAGCAGCCAAGATAGGTCTTTGGGACAGGTCGGAGGAAACACCATATATTTT
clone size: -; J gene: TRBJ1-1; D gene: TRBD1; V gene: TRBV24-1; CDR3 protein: CATSDISGGVGTEAFF; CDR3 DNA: TGTGCCACCAGTGACATCTCAGGGGGCGTGGGCACTGAAGCTTTCTTT
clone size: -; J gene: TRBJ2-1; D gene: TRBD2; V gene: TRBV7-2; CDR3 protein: CASSPRGGLGNNEQFF; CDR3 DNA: TGTGCCAGCAGCCCACGGGGGGGCCTGGGCAACAATGAGCAGTTCTTC
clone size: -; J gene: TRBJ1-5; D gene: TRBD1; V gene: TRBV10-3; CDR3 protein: CAISESISRGVQPQHF; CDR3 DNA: TGTGCCATCAGTGAGTCGATATCCAGGGGGGTCCAGCCCCAGCATTTT
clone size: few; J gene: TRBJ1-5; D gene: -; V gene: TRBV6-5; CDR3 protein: CASRGRGQPQHF; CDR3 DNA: TGTGCCAGCAGGGGGCGGGGGCAGCCCCAGCATTTT
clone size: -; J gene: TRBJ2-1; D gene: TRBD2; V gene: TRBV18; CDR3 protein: CASSPGTSGGWNEQFF; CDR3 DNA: TGTGCCAGCTCACCAGGGACTAGCGGGGGTTGGAATGAGCAGTTCTTC
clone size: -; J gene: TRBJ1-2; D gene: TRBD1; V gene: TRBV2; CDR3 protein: CASSAGGNYGYTF; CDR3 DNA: TGTGCCAGCAGCGCAGGGGGGAACTATGGCTACACCTTC
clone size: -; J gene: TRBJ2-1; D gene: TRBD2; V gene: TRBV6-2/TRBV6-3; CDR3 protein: CASSRDVAGLYNEQFF; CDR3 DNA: TGTGCCAGCAGTAGGGATGTAGCGGGGCTTTACAATGAGCAGTTCTTC
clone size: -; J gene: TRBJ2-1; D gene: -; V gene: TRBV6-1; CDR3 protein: CASSERSRQVTQFF; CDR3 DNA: TGTGCCAGCAGTGAAAGGTCTCGGCAGGTCACGCAGTTCTTC
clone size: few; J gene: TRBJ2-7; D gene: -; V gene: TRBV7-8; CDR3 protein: CASSLAGTNIYEQYF; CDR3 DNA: TGTGCCAGCAGCTTAGCCGGGACAAACATTTACGAGCAGTACTTC
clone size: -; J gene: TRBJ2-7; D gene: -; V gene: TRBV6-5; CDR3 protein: CASSYSSARGSYEQYF; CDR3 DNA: TGTGCCAGCAGTTACTCGTCGGCGCGGGGTTCCTACGAGCAGTACTTC
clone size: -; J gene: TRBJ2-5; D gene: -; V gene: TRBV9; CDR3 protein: CASSVEGGRQETQYF; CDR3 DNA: TGTGCCAGCAGCGTAGAGGGGGGGCGACAAGAGACCCAGTACTTC
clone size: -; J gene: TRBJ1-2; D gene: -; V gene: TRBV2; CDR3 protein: CASSEARSQGNYGYTF; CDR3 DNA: TGTGCCAGCAGTGAAGCGCGTTCCCAGGGGAACTATGGCTACACCTTC
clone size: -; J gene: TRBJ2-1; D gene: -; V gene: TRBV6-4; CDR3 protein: CASRSGEGISNEQFF; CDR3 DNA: TGTGCCAGCAGATCAGGGGAAGGGATATCAAATGAGCAGTTCTTC
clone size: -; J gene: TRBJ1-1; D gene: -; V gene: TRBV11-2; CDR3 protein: CASRQVPNTEAFF; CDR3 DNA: TGTGCCAGCAGGCAGGTGCCGAACACTGAAGCTTTCTTT
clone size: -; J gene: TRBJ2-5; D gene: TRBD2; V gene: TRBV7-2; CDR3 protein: CASSSGLADLRETQYF; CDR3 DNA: TGTGCCAGCAGCTCGGGACTAGCGGACCTCCGGGAGACCCAGTACTTC
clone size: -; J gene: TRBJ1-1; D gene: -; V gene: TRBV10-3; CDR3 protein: CAISESRRFFF; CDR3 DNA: TGTGCCATCAGTGAGTCTCGGAGATTTTTCTTT
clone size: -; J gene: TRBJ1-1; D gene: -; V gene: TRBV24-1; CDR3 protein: CATSDPAAGNTEAFF; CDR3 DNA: TGTGCCACCAGTGATCCCGCAGCAGGGAACACTGAAGCTTTCTTT
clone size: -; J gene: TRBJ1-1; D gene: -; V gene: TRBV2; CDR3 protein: CASIGQPNTEAFF; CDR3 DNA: TGTGCCAGCATAGGACAGCCGAACACTGAAGCTTTCTTT
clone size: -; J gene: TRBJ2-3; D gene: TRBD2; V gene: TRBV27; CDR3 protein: CASSSQSIPLADTQYF; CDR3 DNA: TGTGCCAGCAGTTCGCAATCAATCCCACTAGCGGATACGCAGTATTTT
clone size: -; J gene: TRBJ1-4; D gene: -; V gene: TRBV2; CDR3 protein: CASRPLRATNEKLFF; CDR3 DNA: TGTGCCAGCAGGCCCCTGAGAGCAACTAATGAAAAACTGTTTTTT
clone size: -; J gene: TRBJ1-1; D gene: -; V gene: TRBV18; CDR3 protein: CASSPTEGVAEAFF; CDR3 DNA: TGTGCCAGCTCACCCACGGAAGGGGTAGCTGAAGCTTTCTTT
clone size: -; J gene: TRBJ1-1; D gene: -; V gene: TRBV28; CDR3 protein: CASSSWGIEGNTEAFF; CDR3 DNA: TGTGCCAGCAGTTCCTGGGGAATCGAGGGGAACACTGAAGCTTTCTTT
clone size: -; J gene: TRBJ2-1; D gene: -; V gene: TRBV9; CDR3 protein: CASSVAYGDEQFF; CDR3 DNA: TGTGCCAGCAGCGTAGCTTACGGGGATGAGCAGTTCTTC
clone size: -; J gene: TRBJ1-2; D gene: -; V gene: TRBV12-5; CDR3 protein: CASGFSDYGYTF; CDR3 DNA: TGTGCTAGTGGTTTTTCAGACTATGGCTACACCTTC
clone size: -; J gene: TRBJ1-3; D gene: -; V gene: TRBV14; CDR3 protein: CASSQMQVSGNTIYF; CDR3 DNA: TGTGCCAGCAGCCAAATGCAGGTCTCTGGAAACACCATATATTTT
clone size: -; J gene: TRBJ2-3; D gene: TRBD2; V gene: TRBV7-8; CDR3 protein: CASSLGLAGVDTQYF; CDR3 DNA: TGTGCCAGCAGCTTAGGACTAGCGGGGGTGGATACGCAGTATTTT
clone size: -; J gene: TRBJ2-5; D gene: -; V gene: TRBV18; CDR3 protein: CASSPDTLGTQYF; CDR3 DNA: TGTGCCAGCTCACCTGACACCCTTGGGACCCAGTACTTC
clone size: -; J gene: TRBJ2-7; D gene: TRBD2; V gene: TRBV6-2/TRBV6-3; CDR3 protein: CASSYSSTSGVLGEQYF; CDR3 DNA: TGTGCCAGCAGTTACTCATCGACTAGCGGGGTCTTGGGTGAGCAGTACTTC
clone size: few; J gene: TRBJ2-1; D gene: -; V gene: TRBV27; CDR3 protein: CASRLRGEQFF; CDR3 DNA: TGTGCCAGCAGGCTTCGGGGGGAGCAGTTCTTC
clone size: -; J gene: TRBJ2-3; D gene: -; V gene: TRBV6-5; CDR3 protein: CASGRASDTDTQYF; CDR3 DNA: TGTGCCAGCGGTCGGGCTAGCGACACAGATACGCAGTATTTT
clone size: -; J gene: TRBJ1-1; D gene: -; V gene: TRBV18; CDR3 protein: CASSSDGFAEAFF; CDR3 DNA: TGTGCCAGCTCATCAGACGGGTTTGCTGAAGCTTTCTTT
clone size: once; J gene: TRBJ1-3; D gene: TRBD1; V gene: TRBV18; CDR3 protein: CASSLMDRFISGNTIYF; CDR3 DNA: TGTGCCAGCTCACTTATGGACAGGTTCATTTCTGGAAACACCATATATTTT
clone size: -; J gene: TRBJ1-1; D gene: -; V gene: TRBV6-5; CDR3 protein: CAIHTGTEAFF; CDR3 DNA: TGTGCCATCCATACCGGCACTGAAGCTTTCTTT
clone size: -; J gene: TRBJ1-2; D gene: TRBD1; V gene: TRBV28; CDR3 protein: CASTKGGDLYGYTF; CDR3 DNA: TGTGCCAGCACCAAAGGGGGCGACCTATATGGCTACACCTTC
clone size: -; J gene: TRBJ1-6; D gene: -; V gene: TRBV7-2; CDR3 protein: CASSPEGGLTPLHF; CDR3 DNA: TGTGCCAGCAGCCCCGAGGGTGGTTTAACACCCCTCCACTTT
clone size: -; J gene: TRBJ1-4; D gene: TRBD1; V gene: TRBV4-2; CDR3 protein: CASSQEGDSNEKLFF; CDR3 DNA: TGTGCCAGCAGCCAAGAGGGGGACAGTAATGAAAAACTGTTTTTT